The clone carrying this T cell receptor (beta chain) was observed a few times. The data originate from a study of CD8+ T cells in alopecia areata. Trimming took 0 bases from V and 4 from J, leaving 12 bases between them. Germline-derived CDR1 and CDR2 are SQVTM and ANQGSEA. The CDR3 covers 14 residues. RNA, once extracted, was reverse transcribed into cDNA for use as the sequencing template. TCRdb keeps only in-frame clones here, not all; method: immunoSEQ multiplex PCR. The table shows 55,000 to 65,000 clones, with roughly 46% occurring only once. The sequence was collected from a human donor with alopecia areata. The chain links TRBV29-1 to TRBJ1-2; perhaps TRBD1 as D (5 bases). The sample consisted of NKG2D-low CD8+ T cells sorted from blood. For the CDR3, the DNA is TGCAGCGTTGAAGATTATCGGGGACTCTATGGCTACACCTTC. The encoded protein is CSVEDYRGLYGYTF.